This TCR beta chain was captured by sequencing in a study of cytomegalovirus exposure and HLA in healthy donors. With respect to this clone: Its antigen remains unknown.

Germline V lookup: CDR1 SQVTM, CDR2 ANQGSEA. The CDR3 contains 15 residues. With V trimmed by 0 bases and J by 9 bases, 9 bases remained unmatched. The PCR employed 60 Vbeta primers together with 13 Jbeta primers. The assay was immunoSEQ multiplex PCR, and TCRdb's table has in-frame clones only and misses some. The repertoire holds 150,000 to 200,000 clones, with less than 85% as singletons. General study points: Certain sequence variants were highly shared and formed a cluster, and this cluster was likely a sequencing artifact.

The chain is built from TRBV29-1 and TRBJ2-1; TRBD2 aligns across 9 bases. This TCR was recovered from a boy younger than 10 in good health and CMV-seronegative. Sequencing was done on a sample of PBMCs. The CDR3 sequence: CSVEESGGSFVEQFF. As DNA, the CDR3 is TGCAGCGTTGAAGAGAGCGGGGGGAGCTTCGTTGAGCAGTTCTTC.